The 14 T cell receptor beta chains reported below all come from one sample, sequenced in a study of cytomegalovirus exposure and HLA in healthy donors. 60 Vbeta and 13 Jbeta primers were used in PCR. Using immunoSEQ multiplex PCR, the repertoire was profiled, and TCRdb retains in-frame clones only, with some absent. The sample shows about 170,000 clones, 84% of them seen only once. Material: PBMCs. The receptors stem from a man between 18 and 35 years old in good health and CMV-seronegative.

The CDR3 loop is CASILDTFNYGYTF. CDR3 bases: TGTGCCAGCATATTGGACACCTTTAACTATGGCTACACCTTC. The chain has TRBV2 and TRBJ1-2, with D possibly matching TRBD1 (5 bases). V was cut by 7 bases and J by 1 base, with 13 bases left in between. From germline, CDR1 is SNHLY and CDR2 FYNNEI. The length of the CDR3 is 14 residues.

The rearrangement uses TRBV7-2 and TRBJ2-6, with 8 nucleotides matching TRBD1. CDR1 is SGHTA, CDR2 FQGNSA, per germline. This CDR3 contains 16 residues. J lost 4 bases, V lost 7 bases, and 9 bases had no gene match. CDR3 in amino acids: CASISGGTAGANVLTF. The CDR3 DNA reads TGTGCCAGCATTTCAGGGGGCACGGCGGGGGCCAACGTCCTGACTTTC.

The V and J genes are TRBV9 and TRBJ2-5, with D perhaps TRBD2 (5 bases). The CDR3 loop spans 16 amino acids. Germline CDR1 is SGDLS and CDR2 is YYNGEE. V lost 0 bases to trimming and J lost 2 bases, with 14 bases between them. In nucleotides, the CDR3 is TGTGCCAGCAGCGTAGGGCCGTCCGGGATGCAAGAGACCCAGTACTTC. Translation gives CASSVGPSGMQETQYF.

As concerns this clone: Other DNA sequences in the same sample also yield this CDR3. V gene TRBV2 combines with J gene TRBJ1-1; D gene unclear. Trimming took 8 bases from V and 4 from J, leaving 8 bases between them. Germline V lookup: CDR1 SNHLY, CDR2 FYNNEI. CDR3 length equals 11 residues. The chain's CDR3 is CASGSGTEAFF. The CDR3 DNA sequence: TGTGCCAGCGGAAGCGGCACTGAAGCTTTCTTT. Variable domain in full (rest from reference TRBV2 and TRBJ1-1): EPEVTQTPSHQVTQMGQEVILRCVPISNHLYFYWYRQILGQKVEFLVSFYNNEISEKSEIFDDQFSVERPDGSNFTLKIRSTKLEDSAMYFCASGSGTEAFFGQGTRLTVV.

V usage is TRBV11-1 and J usage is TRBJ1-1, with TRBD1 matching over 7 bases. V gave up 2 bases and J gave up 6 bases; unmatched junction bases: 6. CDR3 size: 14 residues. Germline CDR1 is SGHAT and CDR2 is FQDESV (reference sequence). CDR3 protein: CASSLQGEVSEAFF. The DNA of the CDR3 is TGTGCCAGCAGCTTACAGGGGGAAGTCTCTGAAGCTTTCTTT. Drawing the rest from reference TRBV11-1 and TRBJ1-1, the complete variable domain is EAEVAQSPRYKITEKSQAVAFWCDPISGHATLYWYRQILGQGPELLVQFQDESVVDDSQLPKDRFSAERLKGVDSTLKIQPAELGDSAMYLCASSLQGEVSEAFFGQGTRLTVV.

The chain is built from TRBV4-1 and TRBJ1-2; D uncertain. The CDR3 runs 14 residues. Germline CDR1 reads MGHRA; CDR2 reads YSYEKL. V was clipped by 2 bases and J by 4 bases, with 11 bases between them. The CDR3 region is CASSQYTGGYGYTF. CDR3 coding DNA: TGCGCCAGCAGCCAATACACTGGCGGCTATGGCTACACCTTC.

V usage is TRBV7-9 and J usage is TRBJ2-7; 10 bases line up with TRBD1. The J segment lost 4 bases and the V segment lost 5 bases, leaving 8 bases of the junction unmatched. The CDR3 loop spans 15 amino acids. The germline V gene has CDR1 SEHNR and CDR2 FQNEAQ (reference sequence). CDR3 bases: TGTGCCAGCAGCCCGTCGTGGACAGGGGGGTACGAGCAGTACTTC. Its translation is CASSPSWTGGYEQYF. Full variable domain (missing parts from reference TRBV7-9 and TRBJ2-7): DTGVSQNPRHKITKRGQNVTFRCDPISEHNRLYWYRQTLGQGPEFLTYFQNEAQLEKSRLLSDRFSAERPKGSFSTLEIQRTEQGDSAMYLCASSPSWTGGYEQYFGPGTRLTVT.

The DNA of the CDR3 is TGCAGCGTTGACAGGGGAGGGGAGACCCAGTACTTC. Amino acids: CSVDRGGETQYF. This chain uses TRBV29-1 with TRBJ2-5; perhaps TRBD2 as D (7 bases). The CDR3 spans 12 residues. CDR1 SQVTM and CDR2 ANQGSEA come from the germline V gene. V shed 3 bases and J shed 5 bases, with 10 bases lying between them. Full variable domain (outside the CDR3, taken from reference TRBV29-1 and TRBJ2-5): SAVISQKPSRDICQRGTSLTIQCQVDSQVTMMFWYRQQPGQSLTLIATANQGSEATYESGFVIDKFPISRPNLTFSTLTVSNMSPEDSSIYLCSVDRGGETQYFGPGTRLLVL.

There are a few counts of this clone. V gene TRBV6-1 combines with J gene TRBJ1-6; TRBD1 might be the D (6 bases). Germline assignment: CDR1 MNHNS and CDR2 SASEGT. V was trimmed by 3 bases and J by 7 bases, leaving 10 bases between them. This CDR3 is built from 14 residues. CDR3 coding DNA: TGTGCCAGCAGTGACCCGCAGGGGAATTCACCCCTCCACTTT. This encodes CASSDPQGNSPLHF.

The chain employs TRBV9 and TRBJ2-2; D is undetermined. V gave up 2 bases and J gave up 6 bases, with 11 bases separating them. Germline assignment: CDR1 SGDLS and CDR2 YYNGEE. CDR3 length: 14 residues. The CDR3 sequence is CASSVGSQSGELFF. The CDR3 DNA is TGTGCCAGCAGCGTGGGCTCCCAGTCCGGGGAGCTGTTTTTT.

V gene TRBV10-3 combines with J gene TRBJ2-3; 7 nucleotides agree with TRBD1. J was trimmed by 1 base and V by 6 bases; bases with no gene match: 1. CDR1 is ENHRY and CDR2 is SYGVKD in the germline V gene. The CDR3 extends over 13 amino acids. The CDR3 DNA follows: TGTGCCATCAGAGGGGGCGGCACAGATACGCAGTATTTT. Its protein is CAIRGGGTDTQYF.

The chain is built from TRBV5-6 and TRBJ2-5, with D tentatively TRBD1 (6 bases). V was clipped by 0 bases and J by 4 bases, with 19 bases between them. The CDR3 extends over 17 amino acids. Germline V lookup: CDR1 SGHDT, CDR2 YYEEEE. The CDR3 protein is CASSLARGPGELETQYF. CDR3 DNA: TGTGCCAGCAGCTTGGCCAGGGGACCCGGGGAGTTAGAGACCCAGTACTTC. Full variable domain (outside the CDR3, taken from reference TRBV5-6 and TRBJ2-5): DAGVTQSPTHLIKTRGQQVTLRCSPKSGHDTVSWYQQALGQGPQFIFQYYEEEERQRGNFPDRFSGHQFPNYSSELNVNALLLGDSALYLCASSLARGPGELETQYFGPGTRLLVL.

The CDR3 DNA sequence: TGTGCCAGCAGCTTAAGACAGGGGGATACGCAGTATTTT. Translating gives CASSLRQGDTQYF. The chain recombines TRBV7-3 with TRBJ2-3; 8 bases map to TRBD1. Germline values: CDR1 SGHTA, CDR2 FQGTGA. V lost 1 base, J lost 6 bases, and 0 bases stayed unmatched. The CDR3 extends over 13 amino acids.

This rearrangement joins TRBV9 to TRBJ1-5; D remains unclear. The CDR3 sequence is 13 residues long. Per germline, CDR1 SGDLS and CDR2 YYNGEE. Trimming stripped 2 bases from V and 5 bases from J, with 8 bases between. The CDR3 spells CASSVELDQPQHF. The DNA for the CDR3 is TGTGCCAGCAGCGTGGAGTTGGATCAGCCCCAGCATTTT.